A single sample is the source of the 2 T cell receptor beta chains below, sequenced in a study of T cell responses to AZD1222 COVID-19 vaccine (dated by TCRdb to about 2021). The time point label for this specimen denotes: baseline before first vaccination. Libraries came from the immunoSEQ multiplex PCR assay. The clones in this table, taken by TCRdb from immuneACCESS, are in-frame only. Not every clone is retained; where verified, under half of the shortfall comes from an unresolved V gene, and the cause of the rest is unknown. The sample records around 130,000 clones, 70% to 90% of which are singletons. Together, the top ten hold roughly 3% of the sample. Sequencing was performed on peripheral blood, taken on day 0 of AZD1222 vaccination. The receptors shown here come from an adult in good health.

This rearrangement joins TRBV27 to TRBJ2-3; D call uncertain. This CDR3 is built from 17 residues. Germline V gene lookup returns CDR1 MNHEY and CDR2 SMNVEV (reference sequence). Between the trimmed V and J ends, which lost 4 bases and 3 bases, there was a span of 20 bases. CDR3 protein: CASSSSTPLLRTDTQYF. The CDR3 coding sequence is TGTGCCAGCAGTTCAAGTACCCCTTTATTACGGACAGATACGCAGTATTTT.

The gene calls are TRBV7-2 and TRBJ2-7; possible D gene TRBD1, 6 bases. CDR1 is SGHTA, CDR2 FQGNSA, per germline. The CDR3 runs to 14 residues. V was shortened by 8 bases and J by 2 bases, with 16 bases between the two germline ends. CDR3 protein: CASQDRQAPYEQYF. The CDR3 nucleotides read TGTGCCAGCCAAGACCGACAGGCCCCCTACGAGCAGTACTTC.